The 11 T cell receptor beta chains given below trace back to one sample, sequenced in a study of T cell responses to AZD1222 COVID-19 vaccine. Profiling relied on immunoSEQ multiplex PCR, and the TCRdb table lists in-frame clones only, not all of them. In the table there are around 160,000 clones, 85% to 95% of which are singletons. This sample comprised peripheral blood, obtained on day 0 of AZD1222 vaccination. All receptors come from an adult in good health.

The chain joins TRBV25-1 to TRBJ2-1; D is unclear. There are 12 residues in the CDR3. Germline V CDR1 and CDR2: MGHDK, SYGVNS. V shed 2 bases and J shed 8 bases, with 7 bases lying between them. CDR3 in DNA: TGTGCCAGCAGTGAAAACTTGGATGAGCAGTTCTTC. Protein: CASSENLDEQFF.

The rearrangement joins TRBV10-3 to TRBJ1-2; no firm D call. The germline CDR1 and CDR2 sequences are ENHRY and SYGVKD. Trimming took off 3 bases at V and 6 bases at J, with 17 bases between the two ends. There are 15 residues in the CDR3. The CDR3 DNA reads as TGTGCCATCAGTGACCCACGAAAGCGGGCCCATGGCTACACCTTC. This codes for CAISDPRKRAHGYTF.

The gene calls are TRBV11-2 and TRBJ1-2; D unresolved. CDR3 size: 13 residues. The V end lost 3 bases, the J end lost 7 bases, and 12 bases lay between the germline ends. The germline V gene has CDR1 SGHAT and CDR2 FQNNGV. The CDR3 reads CASSFEGYAGYTF. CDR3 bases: TGTGCCAGCAGCTTTGAAGGATACGCTGGCTACACCTTC.

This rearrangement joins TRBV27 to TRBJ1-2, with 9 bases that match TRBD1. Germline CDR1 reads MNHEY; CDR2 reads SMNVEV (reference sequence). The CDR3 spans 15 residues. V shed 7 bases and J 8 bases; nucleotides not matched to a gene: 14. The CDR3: CASTTLETGGSGYTF. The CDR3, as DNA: TGTGCCAGCACTACTCTGGAGACAGGGGGAAGCGGCTACACCTTC.

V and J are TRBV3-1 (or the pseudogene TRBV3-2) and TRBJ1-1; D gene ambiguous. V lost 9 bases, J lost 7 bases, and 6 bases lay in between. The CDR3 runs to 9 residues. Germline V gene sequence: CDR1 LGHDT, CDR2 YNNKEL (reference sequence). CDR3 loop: CASDLEAFF. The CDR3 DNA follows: TGTGCCAGTGACCTTGAAGCTTTCTTT.

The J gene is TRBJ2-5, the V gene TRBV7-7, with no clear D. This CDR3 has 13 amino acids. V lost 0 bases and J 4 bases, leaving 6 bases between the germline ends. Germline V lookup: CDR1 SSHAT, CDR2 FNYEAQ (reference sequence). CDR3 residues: CASSLALSETQYF. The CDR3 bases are TGTGCCAGCAGCTTAGCGTTATCAGAGACCCAGTACTTC.

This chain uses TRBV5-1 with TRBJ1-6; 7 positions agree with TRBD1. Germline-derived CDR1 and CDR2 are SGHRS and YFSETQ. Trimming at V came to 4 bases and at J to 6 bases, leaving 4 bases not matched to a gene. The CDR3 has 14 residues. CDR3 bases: TGCGCCAGCAGCATAGGGACAGCTAATTCACCCCTCCACTTT. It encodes CASSIGTANSPLHF.

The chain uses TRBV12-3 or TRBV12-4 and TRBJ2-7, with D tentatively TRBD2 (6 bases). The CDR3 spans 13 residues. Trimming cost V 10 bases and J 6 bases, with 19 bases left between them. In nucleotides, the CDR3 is TGTGCCACCGCCTTTGGGACTTCGACCGAGCAGTACTTC. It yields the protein CATAFGTSTEQYF.

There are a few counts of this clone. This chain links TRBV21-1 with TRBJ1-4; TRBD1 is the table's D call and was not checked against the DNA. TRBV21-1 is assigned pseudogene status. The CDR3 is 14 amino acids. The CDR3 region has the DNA TGTGCCAGCAGCACTGGAAAGAACAGTGAAAAACTGTTTTTT. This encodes CASSTGKNSEKLFF.

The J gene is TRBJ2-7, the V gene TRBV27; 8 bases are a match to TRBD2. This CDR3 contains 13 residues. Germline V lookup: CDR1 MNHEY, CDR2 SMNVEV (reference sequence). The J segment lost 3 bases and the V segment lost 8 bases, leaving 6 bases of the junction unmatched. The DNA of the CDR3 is TGTGCCAGCGGGGGTACTAGCGGCTACGAGCAGTACTTC. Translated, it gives CASGGTSGYEQYF.

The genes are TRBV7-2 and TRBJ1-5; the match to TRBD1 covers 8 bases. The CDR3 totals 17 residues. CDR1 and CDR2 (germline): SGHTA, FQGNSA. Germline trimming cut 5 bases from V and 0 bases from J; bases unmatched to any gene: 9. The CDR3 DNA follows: TGTGCCAGCAGCATTTGGCAGGGGGCACATAGCAATCAGCCCCAGCATTTT. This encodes CASSIWQGAHSNQPQHF.